What follows are 13 T cell receptor beta chains derived from one specimen sequenced in a study of cytomegalovirus exposure and HLA in healthy donors. The method was immunoSEQ multiplex PCR; TCRdb's version includes in-frame clones alone and lacks a portion of them. The repertoire has roughly 180,000 clones, more than 80% of them found once; the top ten carry approximately 7%. The sample consisted of PBMCs. These TCRs come from a man between 18 and 35 years old in good health and CMV-seropositive.

V gene TRBV6-5 combines with J gene TRBJ1-1; D may be TRBD1 (6 bases). CDR1 is MNHEY and CDR2 is SVGAGI in the germline V gene. V was trimmed by 1 base and J by 5 bases, leaving 8 bases between them. CDR3 size: 13 residues. CDR3 amino acids: CASSYYRETEAFF. Here the CDR3 DNA reads TGTGCCAGCAGTTACTACAGGGAAACTGAAGCTTTCTTT.

The gene calls are TRBV6-5 and TRBJ2-1; 9 bases line up with TRBD2. Germline V gene sequence: CDR1 MNHEY, CDR2 SVGAGI. Trimming took 4 bases from V and 1 from J; bases not matched to a gene: 2. This CDR3 is built from 15 residues. CDR3 in amino acids: CASSLAGASYNEQFF. CDR3 sequence (DNA): TGTGCCAGCAGTTTAGCGGGAGCTTCCTACAATGAGCAGTTCTTC.

This chain connects TRBV28 to TRBJ1-2; the D gene is possibly TRBD1 (5 bases). Germline assignment: CDR1 MDHEN and CDR2 SYDVKM. Deletions cut 5 bases from V and 10 bases from J, with 14 bases between. This CDR3 spans 12 amino acids. CDR3 in DNA: TGTGCCAGCAGTATAGGGGCCTCTCCCTACACCTTC. This codes for CASSIGASPYTF.

This chain joins TRBV5-4 and TRBJ2-5; tentatively, D is TRBD2 (7 bases). The CDR3 totals 15 residues. The germline V gene has CDR1 SGHNT and CDR2 YYREEE (reference sequence). Trimming pared 3 bases from V and 3 bases from J, leaving 15 bases between. The CDR3 spells CASSSLRGGEETQYF. As DNA, the CDR3 is TGTGCCAGCAGCTCCCTTAGAGGGGGGGAAGAGACCCAGTACTTC.

The chain links TRBV6-5 to TRBJ2-2; 7 positions match TRBD1. The CDR3 consists of 15 residues. Trimming removed 6 bases from V and 0 bases from J; junction bases left unmatched: 4. Germline lookup yields CDR1 MNHEY and CDR2 SVGAGI. CDR3 bases: TGTGCCAGCAGCTACGACAGGGCGAACACCGGGGAGCTGTTTTTT. It specifies CASSYDRANTGELFF.

The chain recombines TRBV30 with TRBJ2-7, with D maybe TRBD1 (5 bases). Trimming pared 2 bases from V and 4 bases from J, leaving 18 bases between. The CDR3 is 15 residues long. Germline CDR1 is GTSNPN and CDR2 is SVGIG (reference sequence). CDR3 nucleotide sequence: TGTGCCTGGAGTCTATTGGACAATTTCGGTTACGAGCAGTACTTC. Translation: CAWSLLDNFGYEQYF.

The chain is built from TRBV27 and TRBJ1-1; D is uncertain. The CDR3 extends over 16 amino acids. Trimming took 3 bases from V and 1 from J, leaving 15 bases between them. CDR1 and CDR2 from the germline V gene are MNHEY and SMNVEV (reference sequence). The CDR3 reads CASSFWPQVANTEAFF. The CDR3 nucleotides read TGTGCCAGCAGTTTTTGGCCCCAGGTGGCGAACACTGAAGCTTTCTTT.

This sequence joins TRBV7-9 and TRBJ2-7; the D gene is possibly TRBD2 (5 bases). The CDR3 loop spans 14 amino acids. With 3 bases removed from V and 1 base from J, the gap between germline ends came to 10 bases. CDR1 and CDR2 (germline): SEHNR, FQNEAQ (reference sequence). For the CDR3, the DNA is TGTGCCAGCAGCTTGCGGGTGACGTCCTACGAGCAGTACTTC. Translated: CASSLRVTSYEQYF.

This chain joins TRBV7-2 and TRBJ2-1; no clear D. The V gene lost 1 base and the J gene lost 0 bases, with 10 bases spanning the gap. This CDR3 contains 16 residues. Germline loops: CDR1 SGHTA, CDR2 FQGNSA. The CDR3 loop is CASSLDWASSYNEQFF. In nucleotides, the CDR3 is TGTGCCAGCAGCTTAGACTGGGCTTCCTCCTACAATGAGCAGTTCTTC.

The V and J genes are TRBV6-1 and TRBJ1-2; TRBD1 is a possible D gene (6 bases). The V end was cut by 2 bases, the J end by 7 bases, with 17 bases between. CDR3 length: 15 residues. Germline-derived CDR1 and CDR2 are MNHNS and SASEGT. The CDR3 loop reads CASSELIGDISGYTF. CDR3 nucleotide sequence: TGTGCCAGCAGTGAATTAATAGGGGACATCTCTGGCTACACCTTC.

In its sample, this clone was seen a few times. The V call is TRBV7-7, the J call TRBJ2-2; TRBD2 matches at 9 bases. Germline V gene lookup returns CDR1 SSHAT and CDR2 FNYEAQ (reference sequence). V lost 6 bases to trimming and J lost 4 bases; unmatched junction nucleotides: 3. This CDR3 is 14 amino acids long. CDR3: CASRRLAATGELFF. The CDR3, as DNA: TGTGCCAGCAGAAGACTAGCGGCCACCGGGGAGCTGTTTTTT.

The CDR3 loop is CASSGGQGSEFF. The CDR3 DNA is TGTGCCAGCAGCGGGGGACAGGGCTCGGAGTTCTTC. The V call is TRBV2, the J call TRBJ2-1, with 9 positions matching TRBD1. The CDR3 is 12 residues long. In germline, CDR1 is SNHLY, CDR2 FYNNEI. J was trimmed by 14 bases and V by 6 bases; bases with no gene match: 8.

The genes are TRBV30 and TRBJ2-3; the match to TRBD2 covers 9 bases. V shed 3 bases and J 3 bases; nucleotides not matched to a gene: 7. This CDR3 has 15 amino acids. The germline V gene has CDR1 GTSNPN and CDR2 SVGIG (reference sequence). CDR3 coding DNA: TGTGCCTGGAGCCCCGGGACTAGCATTACAGATACGCAGTATTTT. This translates into CAWSPGTSITDTQYF.